This TCR beta chain stems from a study of metastatic and nonmetastatic thyroid tumors. Study overall: A comparison of repertoires was made across blood and tumor or nodule tissue from malignant and benign thyroid patients. Study-wide results and limits: Compared with benign nodules, malignant thyroid tumors were reported to have significantly higher TCR beta diversity in both blood and tumor.

Through MiXCR, TCRdb re-clonotyped the PCR reads. The data hold about 21,000 clones, with about a sixth observed a single time. Thyroid surgery took place with no prior treatment in any patient. Trimming pared 2 bases from V and 6 bases from J, leaving 14 bases between. Looked up from germline, CDR1 is SGHNT and CDR2 is YENEEA. There are 15 residues in the CDR3. This clone came up many times. Its target is not known. The receptor comes from a male donor with papillary thyroid cancer or a benign thyroid nodule (not recorded which). Some clones in this sample may be carry-over from other donors' samples. The chain is built from TRBV11-3 and TRBJ2-1; D could derive from TRBD1 or TRBD2 (6 bases each). Sequencing used blood. The CDR3 sequence is CASSLSWGAGNEQFF. DNA of the CDR3: TGTGCCAGCAGCTTAAGCTGGGGGGCGGGCAATGAGCAGTTCTTC.